This T cell receptor beta chain was sequenced in a study of blood T cell repertoires in COVID-19. Study-level information: The United States, Italy and Spain were the sources of the acute and convalescent COVID-19 samples.

Assay used: immunoSEQ multiplex PCR; TCRdb lists only in-frame clones, some missing. The table records 300,000 to 350,000 clones, 87% of them present only once. V was pared by 4 bases and J by 2 bases, with 10 bases between. Germline assignment: CDR1 KGHSY and CDR2 FQNENV. This CDR3 comprises 14 residues. The chain links TRBV16 to TRBJ2-3, with D tentatively TRBD2 (5 bases). Sequenced: peripheral blood. The TCR comes from a woman aged 45-60 years with COVID-19, enrolled during active disease. CDR3 region: CASSRGQHTDTQYF. The CDR3 nucleotides read TGTGCCAGCAGCCGAGGGCAGCACACAGATACGCAGTATTTT.